A single sample is the source of the 17 T cell receptor beta chains below, sequenced in a study of blood T cells in healthy people across ages. The second PCR ran about 6 to 12 cycles with a sample-barcoded 5' primer and J-beta primers. Using its own MiXCR run on the 5' RACE reads, TCRdb lists one record per CDR3 protein. The table shows more than 500,000 distinct CDR3 sequences, with around 27% occurring only once. These records were also assigned to another study, of T cells of mothers and their children.

Input material: blood. The receptor source for this set is a boy between 2 and 10 years old in good health.

CDR3 amino acids: CASSPQAETQYF. CDR3 coding DNA: TGTGCCAGCTCACCACAGGCAGAGACCCAGTACTTC. This chain links TRBV18 with TRBJ2-5; no clear D gene. Germline V gene lookup returns CDR1 KGHSH and CDR2 LQKENI. This CDR3 has 12 residues. V was cut by 1 base and J by 4 bases, with 4 bases left in between.

This clonotype was counted only a few times. This chain uses TRBV24-1 with TRBJ2-1; 12 bases fit TRBD2. V trimming: 7 bases; J trimming: 5 bases; junction bases outside the gene matches: 5. The V gene's germline CDR1 is KGHDR and CDR2 SFDVKD. CDR3 size: 15 residues. CDR3 DNA: TGTGCCACCAGCTCTAGCGGGGGGGCAGACAATGAGCAGTTCTTC. It codes for CATSSSGGADNEQFF.

This clonotype has a handful of counts. The V call is TRBV29-1, the J call TRBJ2-3; D tentatively reads TRBD1 or TRBD2 (6 bases each). CDR3 length: 15 residues. Germline V lookup: CDR1 SQVTM, CDR2 ANQGSEA. V lost 1 base to trimming and J lost 0 bases, with 11 bases between them. This chain's CDR3 is CSVEGRGHSTDTQYF. As DNA, the CDR3 is TGCAGCGTTGAAGGACGGGGGCATAGCACAGATACGCAGTATTTT.

The chain is built from TRBV20-1 and TRBJ2-3; D ambiguous. Trimming cost V 0 bases and J 2 bases, with 9 bases left between them. There are 14 residues in the CDR3. Germline CDR1 and CDR2: DFQATT and SNEGSKA (reference sequence). In DNA form, the CDR3 reads TGCAGTGCTAGAGATTCCGTTACCACAGATACGCAGTATTTT. Its protein is CSARDSVTTDTQYF.

The CDR3 here is CASSPDLAVPPYEQYF. In DNA form, the CDR3 reads TGTGCCAGCAGCCCGGATCTAGCGGTCCCACCCTACGAGCAGTACTTC. The J gene is TRBJ2-7, the V gene TRBV3-1; TRBD2 matches at 7 bases. V shed 4 bases, J shed 2 bases, and the junction held 11 bases outside the gene matches. The CDR3 has 16 amino acids. Germline V gene data show CDR1 as LGHDT and CDR2 as YNNKEL (reference sequence).

This clonotype was picked up a small number of times. In DNA, the CDR3 is TGCGCCAGCAGCCAGCAAACAGGTCGCTCCTACGAGCAGTACTTC. The encoded protein is CASSQQTGRSYEQYF. The chain couples TRBV4-3 to TRBJ2-7; D is possibly TRBD1 (5 bases). The CDR3 is made up of 15 amino acids. The germline V and J ends were trimmed by 3 bases and 0 bases, with 12 bases remaining between them. Germline CDR1 is LGHNA and CDR2 is YSLEER.

This chain joins TRBV12-3 or TRBV12-4 and TRBJ2-5; TRBD1 or TRBD2 may be the D gene (7 bases each). The CDR3 contains 16 residues. V was clipped by 6 bases and J by 1 base, with 18 bases between them. CDR3 nucleotide sequence: TGTGCCAGCAGCCTTTGGGGGGGACAGCCCCAAGAGACCCAGTACTTC. Translating gives CASSLWGGQPQETQYF.

V is TRBV7-3 and J is TRBJ2-3; unclear D gene. This CDR3 region has 14 residues. V gave up 0 bases and J gave up 0 bases, with 4 bases separating them. Per germline, CDR1 SGHTA and CDR2 FQGTGA. The CDR3 reads CASSLTHSTDTQYF. In DNA form, the CDR3 reads TGTGCCAGCAGCTTAACACACAGCACAGATACGCAGTATTTT. Full variable domain (missing parts from reference TRBV7-3 and TRBJ2-3): GAGVSQTPSNKVTEKGKYVELRCDPISGHTALYWYRQSLGQGPEFLIYFQGTGAADDSGLPNDRFFAVRPEGSVSTLKIQRTERGDSAVYLCASSLTHSTDTQYFGPGTRLTVL.

This chain uses TRBV29-1 with TRBJ2-1, with TRBD2 identical over 13 bases. Germline V lookup: CDR1 SQVTM, CDR2 ANQGSEA. The V segment lost 0 bases and the J segment 0 bases; nucleotides outside the gene matches: 11. The CDR3 is made up of 20 amino acids. CDR3 coding DNA: TGCAGCGTTGAAGAACGACGAGGGACTAGCGGGATGAGCTCCTACAATGAGCAGTTCTTC. Residues: CSVEERRGTSGMSSYNEQFF.

There are a few counts of this clonotype. This chain joins TRBV3-1 and TRBJ2-3; D perhaps matches TRBD1 (6 bases). Per germline, CDR1 LGHDT and CDR2 YNNKEL (reference sequence). The V end was cut by 5 bases, the J end by 4 bases, with 19 bases between. The length of the CDR3 is 16 residues. CDR3 residues: CASSSLLAGDPDTQYF. In nucleotides, the CDR3 is TGTGCCAGCAGCTCCTTATTGGCAGGGGACCCAGATACGCAGTATTTT.

The table lists this clonotype with many counts. The chain recombines TRBV3-1 with TRBJ2-1; D gene unclear. The CDR3 loop spans 11 amino acids. CDR1 is LGHDT and CDR2 is YNNKEL in the germline V gene (reference sequence). Trimming took off 6 bases at V and 10 bases at J, with 10 bases between the two ends. CDR3 nucleotide sequence: TGTGCCAGCAGTTTAACCCGAGAGCAGTTCTTC. Amino acid sequence: CASSLTREQFF.

This clonotype is labeled medium-sized. The chain employs TRBV7-9 and TRBJ2-5; 14 bases are shared with TRBD2. V was clipped by 3 bases and J by 3 bases; unmatched bases: 6. Germline lookup yields CDR1 SEHNR and CDR2 FQNEAQ (reference sequence). The CDR3 spans 17 residues. CDR3 sequence reads: CASSFPPGLAGEETQYF. Written as DNA, the CDR3 is TGTGCCAGCAGCTTCCCCCCGGGACTAGCGGGGGAAGAGACCCAGTACTTC.

Only a few counts were recorded for this clonotype. The V call is TRBV5-1, the J call TRBJ2-1; D may match TRBD1 or TRBD2 (6 bases each). The germline V and J ends were trimmed by 1 base and 8 bases, with 13 bases remaining between them. CDR3 length: 14 amino acids. Germline CDR1 and CDR2: SGHRS and YFSETQ. CDR3 nucleotide sequence: TGCGCCAGCAGCTTGATGACGGGGGCGGATGAGCAGTTCTTC. Its protein is CASSLMTGADEQFF.

The chain is built from TRBV13 and TRBJ2-1; no firm D call. The CDR3 contains 12 residues. Germline CDR1 PRHDT, CDR2 FYEKMQ (reference sequence). V shed 7 bases and J shed 0 bases, with 4 bases lying between them. CDR3: CASTSSYNEQFF. The CDR3 nucleotides read TGTGCCAGCACATCCTCCTACAATGAGCAGTTCTTC.

This clonotype was counted only a few times. The J gene is TRBJ2-7, the V gene TRBV9, with D tentatively TRBD1 (6 bases). The CDR3 has 18 amino acids. Germline V CDR1 and CDR2: SGDLS, YYNGEE. V was clipped by 3 bases and J by 2 bases, with 24 bases between them. The CDR3 nucleotides read TGTGCCAGCAGCGCCGCAGGGGCGGCTCTAACTGATACCTACGAGCAGTACTTC. Translated: CASSAAGAALTDTYEQYF.

V usage is TRBV9 and J usage is TRBJ2-5, with 9 bases lining up with TRBD1. The end of the DNA is better explained by TRBJ2-7, so the J call may be wrong. Germline V gene sequence: CDR1 SGDLS, CDR2 YYNGEE. The CDR3 is made up of 14 amino acids. The CDR3, as DNA: TGTGCCACCCTAGAGGACAGGGGAATTTACGAGCAGTACTTC. It encodes CATLEDRGIYEQYF.

This clonotype was picked up a small number of times. This chain joins TRBV7-9 and TRBJ2-7; D possibly corresponds to TRBD2 (6 bases). Trimming took 5 bases from V and 3 from J, leaving 11 bases between them. The CDR3 covers 13 residues. Germline V lookup: CDR1 SEHNR, CDR2 FQNEAQ (reference sequence). The CDR3: CASSAPGDYEQYF. The CDR3 DNA is TGTGCCAGCAGCGCCCCGGGGGACTACGAGCAGTACTTC. Looking up the rest from reference TRBV7-9 and TRBJ2-7 gives the full variable domain: DTGVSQNPRHKITKRGQNVTFRCDPISEHNRLYWYRQTLGQGPEFLTYFQNEAQLEKSRLLSDRFSAERPKGSFSTLEIQRTEQGDSAMYLCASSAPGDYEQYFGPGTRLTVT.